This entry concerns a single T cell receptor (beta chain). This clonotype was picked up many times. Its antigen target is currently unknown. Base qualities are not provided; no much larger clone lies one nucleotide away. cDNA was synthesized by template-switch 5'RACE using a primer carrying a 10-nucleotide random unique molecular identifier by which each TCR transcript was tagged. Each sequencing run produced over 190 million TCR-beta sequences covering 15-18 subjects. The RNeasy kit was used to extract total RNA. The KAPA Real-time Library Amplification kit was used to amplify TCR-beta VDJ regions with primers targeting the TCR constant region and the 5'RACE anchor. Sample indexes and Illumina adaptors were added in a first PCR, after which library yield was increased in a second PCR. The roughly 650 bp TCR product was size-selected on a 2% E-gel SizeSelection system after Ampure bead purification. Library quality was checked on a Bioanalyzer, concentration was measured with Qubit, and libraries were quantified with the Kapa Library Quantification kit before pooling. Paired-end 2 x 150 bp sequencing of the libraries was performed on an Illumina HiSeq 2500. To increase sequence diversity, about 23-30% phiX was spiked into each library pool. Concerning the study's data processing: Quality-filtered reads were processed with the UMI-based MiGEC pipeline, which removed over 80% of raw TCR sequences during error correction. IMGT germline references were used for alignment of VDJ genes, and clonotypes were defined by a unique CDR3 amino acid sequence together with V-J genes. Clonal expansion, Shannon diversity, and CDR3 relatedness (CalcPairwiseDistances, ClusterSamples) were evaluated with VDJtools, and phylogenetic trees were built with CLCbio workbench. Clones with at least 8 unique UMIs were defined as expanded, with this threshold being based on coefficient-of-variation modelling across technical triplicates. Using fastp at Q25 and MiXCR, TCRdb reprocessed the public reads and kept productive beta chains. Each record represents a unique CDR3 protein, reported with the most common genes and DNA among its rows. TCRdb's processing, not the authors' own work, is the source of the V and J calls. The sample includes 30,000 to 35,000 distinct CDR3 sequences, with more than 4% observed a single time. Roughly 23% of the sample belongs to the ten largest clones.

These data originate in a study of neurological immune-mediated disorders (dated by TCRdb to between 2019 and 2020). A note on the overall study: Peripheral blood TCR-beta repertoires from HTLV-I-associated myelopathy (HAM/TSP) patients, multiple sclerosis patients and healthy controls were compared by UMI-based sequencing. Of the approximately 68 subjects in the cohort, about 14 were HAM/TSP patients, about 35 were multiple sclerosis patients, and some 20 were healthy controls. Alongside PBMC samples, the set of fewer than 110 TCR-beta libraries contained longitudinal samples, technical triplicates, and paired CD4+ and CD8+ T-cell subsets that had been sorted. Results the study describes overall, beyond this receptor: TCR clonal expansion was highest in HAM/TSP patients and lowest in MS patients, with MS patients falling below even healthy controls. No identical CDR3 amino acid sequences were shared among expanded clones across subjects, suggesting private TCR-beta repertoires in all groups.

The healthy controls were volunteers from a blood bank in Maryland, USA. For sorted-subset TCR libraries, 1 million sorted CD4+ or CD8+ T cells were used. Peripheral blood underwent Ficoll-Hypaque density gradient centrifugation to isolate PBMCs, which were then cryopreserved in liquid nitrogen. Paired sorted CD4+ and CD8+ subsets came from healthy controls, HAM/TSP patients and MS patients. Material: CD4+ T cells from blood. The TCR sequence derives from a woman aged 40 to 50 in good health.

Here is the DNA: TGTGCCACCAGCATCGGACCCGACACAGATACGCAGTATTTT. This encodes CATSIGPDTDTQYF. The V and J segments used are TRBV15 and TRBJ2-3, with no confident D gene call. Looking up the germline V gene (reference sequence) yields CDR1 LNHNV and CDR2 YYDKDF. Including the terminal cysteine and phenylalanine, the CDR3 comprises 14 residues. Solely the CDR3 DNA is kept, with 42 bases framed from the first base. V loses 4 bases of germline sequence and J loses 2 bases, and the interval between the two ends is 10 bases.